The entry that follows covers one T cell receptor (beta chain) sequence. This sample was included in a study of blood T cell repertoires in COVID-19. Study-wide context: Donors in the United States, Italy and Spain gave samples during acute or convalescent COVID-19. In each case, the material was cDNA or gDNA derived from T cells, B-cell-depleted T cells, or PBMCs.

Study processing details: Estimates of nucleated cell counts were drawn from the amplification of reference gene primers. Data came from immunoSEQ multiplex PCR; TCRdb stores just in-frame clones and leaves some out. That table is the source of V, J and clone size, and D and trimming were worked out from the DNA. The table has approximately 30,000 clones, 70% to 90% seen once. The CDR3 runs 15 residues. CDR1 is SGHRS and CDR2 is YFSETQ in the germline V gene. The junction had 4 bases not matched to a gene; V was cut back by 0 bases and J by 8 bases. The J gene is TRBJ1-6, the V gene TRBV5-1, with 8 bases identical to TRBD1. This TCR was recovered from a human donor in a cohort sampled during active COVID-19. The source material was peripheral blood. CDR3 in amino acids: CASSLDQGAYSPLHF. The CDR3, as DNA: TGCGCCAGCAGCTTGGATCAGGGGGCGTATTCACCCCTCCACTTT.